This TCR beta chain was identified during a study of shared clonotypes between healthy human individuals. This CDR3 spans 15 amino acids. Trimming left V 6 bases short and J 0 bases short, with 12 bases between. Germline CDR1 is MNHNY and CDR2 is SVGAGI (reference sequence). The table came from immunoSEQ multiplex PCR; TCRdb's copy has only in-frame clones and leaves some out. Of roughly 2.5 million clones in the sample, around 90% were seen once. The sequenced sample consisted of naive CD4+ T cells sorted from blood. Subset given: CD45RA+ positively selected. This chain connects TRBV6-6 to TRBJ1-5; D ambiguous. The sequence was obtained from a man between 18 and 29 years old in good health. The CDR3 spells CASSELGNSNQPQHF. In DNA form, the CDR3 reads TGTGCCAGCAGCGAACTCGGGAATAGCAATCAGCCCCAGCATTTT.